The present T cell receptor (beta chain) was sequenced within a study of immune heterogeneity within non-small cell lung tumors. Whole-study results and caveats: Local T-cell clonality correlated moderately but significantly with local tumor mutational burden (R 0.3 to 0.35). Within each patient, tumor sites shared identical dominant CDR3 beta clonotypes and also held site-unique high-frequency clones. The high-frequency T-cell receptor beta clonotypes mostly did not match up between individual patients.

CDR3 of TCR beta was amplified by multiplex PCR that used 32 V and 13 J primers. TCRdb reprocessed the multiplex PCR reads via MiXCR and lists one record per CDR3 protein. The sample has 10,000 to 15,000 distinct CDR3 sequences, less than 30% seen once; the top ten hold roughly 13%. Template material for each sample was around 560 ng of bulk tumor genomic DNA. Biopsy collection occurred during surgery, with several far-apart biopsies per primary tumor. Untreated, newly diagnosed non-small cell lung cancer patients underwent curative surgery. Samples were obtained from newly diagnosed non-small cell lung cancer patients who were having surgery with curative intent. At least ten counts were recorded for this clonotype. Its antigen remains unidentified. After removal of 3 bases from V and 0 bases from J, the junction contained 7 bases not matched to a gene. Germline assignment: CDR1 KGHSH and CDR2 LQKENI. The CDR3 loop spans 17 amino acids.

Sequencing was carried out using lung tumor tissue. The chain is built from TRBV18 and TRBJ1-1, with 10 bases identical to TRBD1. The TCR was taken from a man aged 45-65 years with non-small cell lung cancer. In nucleotides, the CDR3 is TGTGCCAGCTCACCCCCGGGACAGGGGAACTTGAACACTGAAGCTTTCTTT. It specifies CASSPPGQGNLNTEAFF.